This T cell receptor beta chain is from a study of blood T cell repertoires in COVID-19. The method was immunoSEQ multiplex PCR; TCRdb's version includes in-frame clones alone and lacks a portion of them. The table includes 200,000 to 300,000 clones, 85% to 90% detected once. CDR3 size: 14 residues. V lost 6 bases to trimming and J lost 2 bases; unmatched junction nucleotides: 2. Germline loops: CDR1 SGHTA, CDR2 FQGNSA. Sequencing used PBMCs or T cells enriched from blood (not recorded which). This TCR came from a man aged 45-60 years who had been exposed to COVID-19. The rearrangement joins TRBV7-2 to TRBJ2-3; 10 positions match TRBD2. The CDR3 region has the DNA TGTGCCAGCAGACTAGCGGGGAACACAGATACGCAGTATTTT. This codes for CASRLAGNTDTQYF. Full variable domain (remainder filled in from reference TRBV7-2 and TRBJ2-3): GAGVSQSPSNKVTEKGKDVELRCDPISGHTALYWYRQSLGQGLEFLIYFQGNSAPDKSGLPSDRFSAERTGGSVSTLTIQRTQQEDSAVYLCASRLAGNTDTQYFGPGTRLTVL.